This T cell receptor (beta chain) was recovered during a study of cytomegalovirus exposure and HLA in healthy donors. Study conclusions and caveats: Prior analysis indicated that the majority of TCR beta V segments exhibited productivity approximately 87% or approximately 30% of the time. Sequencing had likely introduced a cluster of highly shared sequence variants as an artifact.

60 Vbeta and 13 Jbeta primers were used in PCR. Profiled with immunoSEQ multiplex PCR; TCRdb holds only in-frame clones, not every one. The sample lists 99,000 or so clones; more than 60% were seen once. On this clone itself: Its antigen is unknown.

Germline CDR1 and CDR2: SGHRS and YFSETQ. V was pared by 4 bases and J by 0 bases, with 19 bases between. The CDR3 length is 17 residues. The sequence came from a woman in her 40s in good health and CMV-seropositive. This rearrangement joins TRBV5-1 to TRBJ1-1; D is perhaps TRBD1 (6 bases). Sequencing used PBMCs. The CDR3 nucleotides are TGCGCCAGCAGCCCAATAGGGGGGGACACCATGAACACTGAAGCTTTCTTT. Protein product: CASSPIGGDTMNTEAFF.